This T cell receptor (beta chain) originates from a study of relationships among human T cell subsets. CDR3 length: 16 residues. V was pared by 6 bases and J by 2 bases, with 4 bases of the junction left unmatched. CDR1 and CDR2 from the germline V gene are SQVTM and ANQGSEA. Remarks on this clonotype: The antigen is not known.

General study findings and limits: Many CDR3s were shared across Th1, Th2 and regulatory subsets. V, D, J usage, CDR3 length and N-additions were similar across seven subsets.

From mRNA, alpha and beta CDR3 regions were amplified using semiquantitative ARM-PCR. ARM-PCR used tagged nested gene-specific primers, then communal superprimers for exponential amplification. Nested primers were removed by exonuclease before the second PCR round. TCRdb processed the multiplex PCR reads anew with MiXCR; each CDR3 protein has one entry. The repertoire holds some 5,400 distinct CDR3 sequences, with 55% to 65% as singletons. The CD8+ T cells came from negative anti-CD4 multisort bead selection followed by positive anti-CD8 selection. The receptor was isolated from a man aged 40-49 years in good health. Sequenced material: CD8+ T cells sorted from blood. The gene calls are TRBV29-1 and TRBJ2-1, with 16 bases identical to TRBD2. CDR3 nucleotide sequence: TGCAGCGTGGCCGGGACTAGCGGGGGGGCCTACAATGAGCAGTTCTTC. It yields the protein CSVAGTSGGAYNEQFF.